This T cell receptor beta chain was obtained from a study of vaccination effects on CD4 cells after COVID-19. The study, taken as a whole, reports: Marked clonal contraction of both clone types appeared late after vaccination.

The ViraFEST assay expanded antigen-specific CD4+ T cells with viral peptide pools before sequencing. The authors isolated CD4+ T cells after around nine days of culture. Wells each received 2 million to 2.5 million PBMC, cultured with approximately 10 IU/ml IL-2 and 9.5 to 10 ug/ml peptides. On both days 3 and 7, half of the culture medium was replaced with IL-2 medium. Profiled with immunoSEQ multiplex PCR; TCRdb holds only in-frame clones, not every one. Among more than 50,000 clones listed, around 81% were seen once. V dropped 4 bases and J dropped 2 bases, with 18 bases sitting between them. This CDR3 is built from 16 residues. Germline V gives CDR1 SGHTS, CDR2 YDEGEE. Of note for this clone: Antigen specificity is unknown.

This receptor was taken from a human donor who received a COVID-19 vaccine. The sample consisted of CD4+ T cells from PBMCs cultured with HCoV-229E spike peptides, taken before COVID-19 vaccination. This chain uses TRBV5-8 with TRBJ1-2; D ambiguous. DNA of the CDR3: TGTGCCAGCAGCCTTCGTCCGGAAGTTGACAACTATGGCTACACCTTC. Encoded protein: CASSLRPEVDNYGYTF. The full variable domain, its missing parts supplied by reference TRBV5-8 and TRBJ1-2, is EAGVTQSPTHLIKTRGQQATLRCSPISGHTSVYWYQQALGLGLQFLLWYDEGEERNRGNFPPRFSGRQFPNYSSELNVNALELEDSALYLCASSLRPEVDNYGYTFGSGTRLTVV.